These 26 T cell receptor beta chains originate from one sample sequenced in a study of T-cell memory formation after mild COVID-19. TCRdb fed the 5' RACE reads into MiXCR, producing one record per CDR3 protein. The sample records about 360,000 distinct CDR3 sequences, approximately 15% being singletons. Sequencing was carried out using PBMCs or a T cell subset sorted from them (not recorded which). Every receptor here comes from a man aged 18 to 29 who had mild COVID-19 (a few samples of this study predate the infection). Cell type and time point are not known.

This clonotype has a handful of counts. J is TRBJ2-3 and V is TRBV9, with D maybe TRBD2 (5 bases). There are 16 residues in the CDR3. Trimming cost V 1 base and J 0 bases, with 12 bases left between them. Germline CDR1 SGDLS, CDR2 YYNGEE. For the CDR3, the DNA is TGTGCCAGCAGCGTAATAGCAGCGGCGAGCACAGATACGCAGTATTTT. It yields the protein CASSVIAAASTDTQYF.

This clonotype was picked up many times. This chain uses TRBV5-1 with TRBJ2-3; possibly TRBD1 for D (5 bases). Trimming removed 0 bases from V and 5 bases from J, with 7 bases in between. The CDR3 totals 13 residues. Germline CDR1 reads SGHRS; CDR2 reads YFSETQ. This CDR3 reads CASSLGQQDTQYF. CDR3 coding DNA: TGCGCCAGCAGCTTGGGACAGCAAGATACGCAGTATTTT.

This clonotype was detected a few times. The V gene is TRBV7-2, the J gene TRBJ2-5; maybe TRBD2 (5 bases). The V and J ends lost 2 bases and 5 bases respectively, with 12 bases between them. The CDR3 consists of 14 residues. CDR1 is SGHTA, CDR2 FQGNSA, per germline. The CDR3 coding sequence is TGTGCCAGCAGCTTAATGGCTAGCCTGGAGACCCAGTACTTC. Protein product: CASSLMASLETQYF.

The chain links TRBV10-3 to TRBJ2-1, with 13 positions matching TRBD2. V lost 5 bases and J lost 6; bases outside the gene matches: 4. CDR1 is ENHRY and CDR2 is SYGVKD in the germline V gene. This CDR3 spans 15 amino acids. The CDR3 region is CAISRLAGGINEQFF. As DNA, the CDR3 is TGTGCCATCAGTAGACTAGCGGGGGGTATCAATGAGCAGTTCTTC.

The rearrangement uses TRBV4-2 and TRBJ1-1; D gene uncertain. V shed 1 base and J shed 1 base, with 10 bases lying between them. CDR1 and CDR2 from the germline V gene are LGHNA and YNFKEQ. The CDR3 has 15 residues. The CDR3 loop reads CASSQGAAENTEAFF. In nucleotides, the CDR3 is TGTGCCAGCAGCCAAGGCGCCGCGGAGAACACTGAAGCTTTCTTT.

This rearrangement joins TRBV9 to TRBJ2-3; D perhaps matches TRBD1 (6 bases). The CDR3 sequence is 15 residues long. Germline V lookup: CDR1 SGDLS, CDR2 YYNGEE. V gave up 6 bases and J gave up 5 bases, with 19 bases separating them. CDR3 region: CASTSTGIGLDTQYF. The CDR3 DNA reads TGTGCCAGCACCAGTACAGGGATCGGGCTAGATACGCAGTATTTT.

This clonotype was seen more than once but under ten times. This chain joins TRBV6-2 or TRBV6-3 and TRBJ1-1; D is unresolved. V lost 6 bases, J lost 3 bases, and 14 bases lay in between. The CDR3 extends over 14 amino acids. Per germline, CDR1 MNHEY and CDR2 SVGEGT. The CDR3 loop is CASSLRVQDTEAFF. In DNA, the CDR3 is TGTGCCAGCAGCCTTAGGGTGCAGGACACTGAAGCTTTCTTT.

This clonotype has just a few counts. The V gene is TRBV7-3, the J gene TRBJ2-2, with 7 bases matching TRBD2. The CDR3 has 16 amino acids. J lost 0 bases, V lost 3 bases, and 4 bases had no gene match. Germline V gene lookup returns CDR1 SGHTA and CDR2 FQGTGA. This chain's CDR3 is CASSFPAGTNTGELFF. DNA for the CDR3: TGTGCCAGCAGCTTCCCAGCGGGGACGAACACCGGGGAGCTGTTTTTT.

CDR3 nucleotide sequence: TGTGCCAGCAGCATGGCAGGGACAGATACGCAGTATTTT. It codes for CASSMAGTDTQYF. The chain joins TRBV25-1 to TRBJ2-3; D may be TRBD1 (5 bases). The CDR3 is made up of 13 amino acids. V dropped 6 bases and J dropped 3 bases, with 10 bases sitting between them. CDR1 MGHDK and CDR2 SYGVNS come from the germline V gene.

This chain links TRBV19 with TRBJ2-7, with TRBD1 matching over 9 bases. This CDR3 comprises 13 residues. Per germline, CDR1 LNHDA and CDR2 SQIVND (reference sequence). V was clipped by 10 bases and J by 0 bases; unmatched bases: 4. CDR3 protein: CATGQGNSYEQYF. CDR3 nucleotide sequence: TGTGCCACCGGACAGGGGAACTCCTACGAGCAGTACTTC.

This rearrangement joins TRBV6-5 to TRBJ1-5, with D hard to call. V was pared by 5 bases and J by 4 bases, with 9 bases between. This CDR3 region has 13 residues. Germline-derived CDR1 and CDR2 are MNHEY and SVGAGI. The CDR3 here is CASSPPGNQPQHF. DNA for the CDR3: TGTGCCAGCAGTCCCCCGGGGAATCAGCCCCAGCATTTT.

Many counts were recorded for this clonotype. The chain links TRBV28 to TRBJ2-2; TRBD1 agrees at 7 bases. The J segment lost 4 bases and the V segment lost 6 bases, leaving 8 bases of the junction unmatched. The CDR3 has 15 amino acids. Germline values: CDR1 MDHEN, CDR2 SYDVKM. Here the CDR3 reads CASRQNRGRTGELFF. The CDR3 nucleotides are TGTGCCAGCAGGCAAAACAGGGGACGCACCGGGGAGCTGTTTTTT.

There are many counts of this clonotype. The DNA for the CDR3 is TGCGCCAGCAGCCAAGATCGGGATAGGGAGACCCAGTACTTC. It is translated as CASSQDRDRETQYF. The chain employs TRBV4-3 and TRBJ2-5; weak D call: TRBD2 (5 bases). V was clipped by 0 bases and J by 5 bases, with 10 bases between them. CDR1 is LGHNA, CDR2 YSLEER, per germline. The CDR3 extends over 14 amino acids.

This clonotype turned up a few times. The chain has TRBV25-1 and TRBJ2-1, with 9 nucleotides matching TRBD1. The junction had 8 bases not matched to a gene; V was cut back by 10 bases and J by 4 bases. CDR3 size: 14 residues. The germline gives CDR1 MGHDK, CDR2 SYGVNS. CDR3 sequence: CATKDRGHYNEQFF. The CDR3 nucleotides are TGTGCCACCAAGGACAGGGGTCATTACAATGAGCAGTTCTTC. Supplemented by reference TRBV25-1 and TRBJ2-1, the full variable domain reads EADIYQTPRYLVIGTGKKITLECSQTMGHDKMYWYQQDPGMELHLIHYSYGVNSTEKGDLSSESTVSRIRTEHFPLTLESARPSHTSQYLCATKDRGHYNEQFFGPGTRLTVL.

This clonotype was recorded a few times. The V call is TRBV6-5, the J call TRBJ2-2; 9 bases align to TRBD1. The CDR3 loop spans 16 amino acids. Germline V gene sequence: CDR1 MNHEY, CDR2 SVGAGI. The V segment lost 2 bases and the J segment 6 bases; nucleotides outside the gene matches: 7. CDR3 bases: TGTGCCAGCAGTTACATGGGACAGGGTTCCGCCGGGGAGCTGTTTTTT. As protein: CASSYMGQGSAGELFF.

Only a few counts were recorded for this clonotype. V usage is TRBV5-1 and J usage is TRBJ2-7, with 7 bases lining up with TRBD2. The germline V gene encodes CDR1 SGHRS and CDR2 YFSETQ. CDR3 length equals 14 residues. The ends lost 1 base at V and 0 bases at J; junction bases unmatched: 1. The DNA for the CDR3 is TGCGCCAGCAGCTTGAGCGGGGACTCCTACGAGCAGTACGTC. Translated, it gives CASSLSGDSYEQYV.

This clonotype was seen only a few times. The chain uses TRBV5-1 and TRBJ2-1; D perhaps matches TRBD2 (6 bases). Trimming cost V 5 bases and J 0 bases, with 12 bases left between them. CDR1 and CDR2 from the germline V gene are SGHRS and YFSETQ. The CDR3 spans 15 residues. The CDR3 reads CASRTRSGSYNEQFF. In DNA, the CDR3 is TGCGCCAGCAGAACCCGTAGCGGCTCCTACAATGAGCAGTTCTTC. The full variable domain, rest sourced from reference TRBV5-1 and TRBJ2-1, is KAGVTQTPRYLIKTRGQQVTLSCSPISGHRSVSWYQQTPGQGLQFLFEYFSETQRNKGNFPGRFSGRQFSNSRSEMNVSTLELGDSALYLCASRTRSGSYNEQFFGPGTRLTVL.

This clonotype was seen a few times. This chain connects TRBV11-2 to TRBJ1-2, with TRBD1 as a possible D gene (5 bases). The CDR3 extends over 15 amino acids. With 4 bases removed from V and 5 bases from J, the gap between germline ends came to 17 bases. In germline, CDR1 is SGHAT, CDR2 FQNNGV. In DNA, the CDR3 is TGTGCCAGCAGCTACACCCTGACAGAGTTATATGGCTACACCTTC. The encoded protein is CASSYTLTELYGYTF.

This clonotype appeared a few times. The J gene is TRBJ2-5, the V gene TRBV4-1, with D unresolved. The V gene lost 2 bases and the J gene lost 5 bases, with 18 bases spanning the gap. The V gene's germline CDR1 is MGHRA and CDR2 YSYEKL. CDR3 length: 16 amino acids. The CDR3 spells CASSQTNLGFPETQYF. The CDR3, as DNA: TGCGCCAGCAGCCAAACCAACCTAGGATTTCCGGAGACCCAGTACTTC.

There are a few counts of this clonotype. The V gene is TRBV18, the J gene TRBJ1-3, with TRBD1 as a possible D gene (5 bases). Germline V gene lookup returns CDR1 KGHSH and CDR2 LQKENI. The CDR3 has 17 residues. Between the trimmed V and J ends, which lost 3 bases and 0 bases, there was a span of 15 bases. The CDR3 nucleotides read TGTGCCAGCTCACCCCAAACAACAGGAATCTCTGGAAACACCATATATTTT. Translating gives CASSPQTTGISGNTIYF.

This clonotype has only a few counts. The chain joins TRBV11-2 to TRBJ1-6; no firm D call. Trimming pared 0 bases from V and 10 bases from J, leaving 7 bases between. Germline CDR1 SGHAT, CDR2 FQNNGV. The CDR3 consists of 13 residues. CDR3: CASSLDYSSPLHF. The CDR3 coding sequence is TGTGCCAGCAGCTTAGACTACAGCTCACCCCTCCACTTT.

Only a few counts were recorded for this clonotype. The rearrangement uses TRBV5-4 and TRBJ1-1; no firm D call. Germline lookup yields CDR1 SGHNT and CDR2 YYREEE (reference sequence). V shed 3 bases and J shed 8 bases, with 8 bases lying between them. This CDR3 has 11 residues. The DNA for the CDR3 is TGTGCCAGCAGCTATGGTAACGAAGCTTTCTTT. Translation gives CASSYGNEAFF.

This clonotype has only a few counts. The chain employs TRBV19 and TRBJ1-5; D gene unclear. This CDR3 contains 15 residues. Germline V lookup: CDR1 LNHDA, CDR2 SQIVND (reference sequence). V gave up 1 base and J gave up 0 bases, with 7 bases separating them. The chain's CDR3 is CASSIVTSSNQPQHF. The CDR3 bases are TGTGCCAGTAGTATAGTCACATCTAGCAATCAGCCCCAGCATTTT.

There are a few counts of this clonotype. The CDR3 reads CASSQGTQSSYEQYV. DNA of the CDR3: TGCGCCAGCAGCCAAGGGACCCAAAGCTCCTACGAGCAGTACGTC. This sequence joins TRBV4-1 and TRBJ2-7; D gene unclear. The CDR3 has 15 amino acids. With 1 base removed from V and 0 bases from J, the gap between germline ends came to 10 bases. Germline V gives CDR1 MGHRA, CDR2 YSYEKL.

In this sample, this clonotype turned up many times. In nucleotides, the CDR3 is TGTGCCAGCAGCCGCCCAACTGGGGGGCGCAATGAGCAGTTCTTC. Amino acid sequence: CASSRPTGGRNEQFF. The chain recombines TRBV3-1 with TRBJ2-1; D assignment may be TRBD1 or TRBD2 (6 bases each). The CDR3 runs 15 residues. CDR1 LGHDT and CDR2 YNNKEL come from the germline V gene (reference sequence). Between the trimmed V and J ends, which lost 4 bases and 6 bases, there was a span of 16 bases.

This clonotype came up many times. The chain couples TRBV7-8 to TRBJ2-5; maybe TRBD2 (6 bases). Germline-derived CDR1 and CDR2 are SGHVS and FQNEAQ. Deletions cut 5 bases from V and 1 base from J, with 11 bases between. CDR3 size: 14 residues. The CDR3 is CASSPRDGQETQYF. Written as DNA, the CDR3 is TGTGCCAGCAGCCCGCGGGACGGCCAAGAGACCCAGTACTTC.